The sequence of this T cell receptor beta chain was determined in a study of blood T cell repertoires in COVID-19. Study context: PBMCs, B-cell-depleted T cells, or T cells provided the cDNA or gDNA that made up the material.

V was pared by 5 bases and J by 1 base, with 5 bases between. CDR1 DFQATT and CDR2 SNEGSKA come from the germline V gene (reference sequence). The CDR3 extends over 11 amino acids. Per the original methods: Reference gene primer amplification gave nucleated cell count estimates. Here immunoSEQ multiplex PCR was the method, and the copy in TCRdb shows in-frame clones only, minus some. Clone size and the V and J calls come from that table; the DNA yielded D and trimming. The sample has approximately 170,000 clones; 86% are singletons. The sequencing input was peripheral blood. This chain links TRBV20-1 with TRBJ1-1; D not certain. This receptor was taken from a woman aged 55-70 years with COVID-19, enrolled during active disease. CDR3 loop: CSALRNTEAFF. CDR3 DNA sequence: TGCAGTGCTCTCCGGAACACTGAAGCTTTCTTT.